Sequencing of this TCR beta chain was carried out in a study of human T cells and chemical hapten exposure. Overall study findings and caveats: It was expanded TCRs that formed significantly more large CDR3 similarity clusters than controls did. There was alopecia in the donors, so their immune response may differ from that of healthy people.

Via MiXCR, TCRdb re-called the RACE reads, giving one row per CDR3 protein. In the table there are around 40,000 distinct CDR3 sequences, approximately 12% of which are singletons. This sample's time point: patch test 3, about 24 weeks after DPC sensitization. Treatment reported: therapeutic diphenylcyclopropenone sensitization with weekly scalp DPC. The template was total RNA from unfractionated whole blood. Donation of samples came from alopecia patients who were 18 to 70 years old and suitable for DPC. V was shortened by 5 bases and J by 2 bases, with 15 bases between the two germline ends. Germline V gene data show CDR1 as SGDLS and CDR2 as YYNGEE. The CDR3 is 15 residues long. This clonotype was picked up many times. Its specificity is unknown.

This specimen consisted of whole blood, obtained in connection with sensitization to the hapten diphenylcyclopropenone (DPC). The chain has TRBV9 and TRBJ2-3, with D tentatively TRBD2 (6 bases). This receptor was identified in a woman aged 40 to 55 with alopecia areata. Some clones in this sample may be carry-over from other donors' samples. CDR3 nucleotide sequence: TGTGCCAGCAGGAGAGGAGGGCTACTCACAGATACGCAGTATTTT. This sequence encodes CASRRGGLLTDTQYF.